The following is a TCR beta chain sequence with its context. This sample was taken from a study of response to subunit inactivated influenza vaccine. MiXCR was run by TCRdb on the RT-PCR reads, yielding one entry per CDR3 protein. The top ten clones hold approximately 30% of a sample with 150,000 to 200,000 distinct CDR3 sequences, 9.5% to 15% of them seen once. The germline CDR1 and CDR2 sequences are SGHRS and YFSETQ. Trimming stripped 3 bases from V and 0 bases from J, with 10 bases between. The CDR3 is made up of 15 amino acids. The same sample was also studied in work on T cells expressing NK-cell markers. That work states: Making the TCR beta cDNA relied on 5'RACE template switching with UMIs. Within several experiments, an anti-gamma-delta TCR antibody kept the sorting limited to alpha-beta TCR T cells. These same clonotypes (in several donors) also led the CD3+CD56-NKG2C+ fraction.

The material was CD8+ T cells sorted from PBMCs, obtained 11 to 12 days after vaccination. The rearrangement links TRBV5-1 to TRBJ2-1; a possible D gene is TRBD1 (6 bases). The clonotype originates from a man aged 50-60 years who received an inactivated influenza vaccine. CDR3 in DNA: TGCGCCAGCAGCTGGGACAAATACTCCTACAATGAGCAGTTCTTC. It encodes CASSWDKYSYNEQFF.